Listed below are T cell receptor beta chains from one sample, sequenced in a study of blood T cell repertoires in COVID-19. TCRdb's copy holds only in-frame clones and misses some; the assay was immunoSEQ multiplex PCR. This table holds 250,000 to 350,000 clones, approximately 87% found once. Source material: peripheral blood. Receptors originate from a woman aged 45 to 65 who had recovered from COVID-19. CDR3s include the opening cysteine and the closing phenylalanine or tryptophan. The D gene is left open where the match is weak. Where a row states a size, it is once, few, many or the class of an expanded clone; other rows omit it.

>13|TRBV25-1|many|TRBJ1-5|-
CASSEFADQPQHF
TGTGCCAGCAGTGAATTCGCGGATCAGCCCCAGCATTTT
>16|TRBV28|-|TRBJ2-2|TRBD1
CATYNSGTGGTGELFF
TGTGCCACCTATAATTCCGGGACAGGGGGAACCGGGGAGCTGTTTTTT
>14|TRBV30|once|TRBJ2-7|-
CAWSTRQVTYEQYF
TGTGCCTGGAGTACCCGACAGGTCACCTACGAGCAGTACTTC
>12|TRBV29-1|-|TRBJ2-1|TRBD1
CSVSGTGVGQFF
TGCAGCGTTTCGGGAACAGGGGTAGGACAGTTCTTC
>17|TRBV10-3|-|TRBJ2-3|TRBD2
CAISDSGGALGSDTQYF
TGTGCCATCAGTGATAGCGGGGGGGCTCTCGGGTCAGATACGCAGTATTTT
>16|TRBV11-2|once|TRBJ2-3|-
CASSPHPARGTDTQYF
TGTGCCAGCAGCCCCCATCCGGCTAGGGGGACAGATACGCAGTATTTT
>14|TRBV29-1|-|TRBJ2-1|-
CSVARRLSYNEQFF
TGCAGCGTTGCGCGCCGTCTCTCCTACAATGAGCAGTTCTTC
>14|TRBV28|-|TRBJ1-4|-
CASRSMGEGEKLFF
TGTGCCAGCAGGTCTATGGGTGAGGGTGAAAAACTGTTTTTT
>18|TRBV7-9|-|TRBJ1-3|TRBD1
CASSSNNRRDRAGNTIYF
TGTGCCAGCAGCTCCAACAACCGTCGGGACAGGGCCGGAAACACCATATATTTT
>14|TRBV6-5|-|TRBJ1-2|-
CASSPREGYRGYTF
TGTGCCAGCAGTCCCCGAGAGGGATATCGTGGCTACACCTTC
>14|TRBV15|once|TRBJ2-7|-
CATSTERTSYEQYF
TGTGCCACCAGCACGGAGCGGACCTCCTACGAGCAGTACTTC
>18|TRBV5-1|-|TRBJ2-1|TRBD2
CASSALAGGPYSRDEQFF
TGCGCCAGCAGCGCACTAGCGGGAGGGCCGTATAGTAGGGATGAGCAGTTCTTC
>13|TRBV6-6|-|TRBJ2-5|TRBD1
CASRDRVQETQYF
TGTGCCAGCAGGGACAGGGTCCAAGAGACCCAGTACTTC
>15|TRBV7-2|-|TRBJ2-7|TRBD1
CASSPESGGAYEQYF
TGTGCCAGCAGCCCAGAGTCAGGGGGCGCGTACGAGCAGTACTTC
>12|TRBV29-1|-|TRBJ2-7|-
CSVDDRSHEQYF
TGCAGCGTTGATGACAGATCCCACGAGCAGTACTTC
>17|TRBV7-9|-|TRBJ1-2|TRBD1
CASSQGGKGARNYGYTF
TGTGCCAGCAGCCAAGGTGGAAAGGGGGCGAGGAACTATGGCTACACCTTC
>15|TRBV28|-|TRBJ1-3|-
CASSSGSRAGNTIYF
TGTGCCAGCAGTAGCGGGAGTCGCGCAGGAAACACCATATATTTT
>15|TRBV19|-|TRBJ2-2|TRBD2
CASSGGLAAAGELFF
TGTGCCAGTAGCGGGGGACTAGCGGCGGCCGGGGAGCTGTTTTTT
>13|TRBV10-3|-|TRBJ2-7|-
CAISSGQFWEQYF
TGTGCCATCAGCTCAGGACAGTTCTGGGAGCAGTACTTC
>14|TRBV28|-|TRBJ1-1|TRBD1
CASSSRGRNTEAFF
TGTGCCAGCAGTTCCAGGGGGCGAAACACTGAAGCTTTCTTT
>11|TRBV20-1|-|TRBJ1-2|-
CSGAGLGGYTF
TGCAGTGGGGCGGGGCTGGGTGGCTACACCTTC
>17|TRBV9|once|TRBJ1-6|-
CASSVAGQKSYNSPLHF
TGTGCCAGCAGCGTAGCTGGACAGAAATCCTATAATTCACCCCTCCACTTT
>16|TRBV18|-|TRBJ2-6|-
CASSPPRHGGANVLTF
TGTGCCAGCTCACCACCGAGACATGGCGGGGCCAACGTCCTGACTTTC
>16|TRBV5-4|-|TRBJ2-1|TRBD2
CASSLGFLAEYNEQFF
TGTGCCAGCAGCTTGGGGTTCCTAGCGGAATACAATGAGCAGTTCTTC
>13|TRBV28|-|TRBJ2-1|-
CASRTGTHHEQFF
TGTGCCAGCAGGACCGGGACTCATCATGAGCAGTTCTTC
>14|TRBV4-2|once|TRBJ1-2|-
CASSQEGGNYGYTF
TGTGCCAGCAGCCAAGAAGGCGGCAACTATGGCTACACCTTC
>13|TRBV11-2|-|TRBJ1-2|-
CASSLAGNYGYTF
TGTGCCAGCAGCTTAGCAGGGAACTATGGCTACACCTTC
>13|TRBV18|few|TRBJ1-1|-
CASSQQQNTEAFF
TGTGCCAGCTCACAACAACAGAACACTGAAGCTTTCTTT
>13|TRBV19|-|TRBJ2-1|TRBD2
CASGTSGYNEQFF
TGTGCCAGTGGGACTAGCGGGTACAATGAGCAGTTCTTC
>15|TRBV6-5|-|TRBJ1-2|-
CASSLTGRGDYGYTF
TGTGCCAGCAGCCTCACAGGGAGAGGGGACTATGGCTACACCTTC
>19|TRBV11-2|-|TRBJ2-1|-
CASSLARGTTLGSYNEQFF
TGTGCCAGCAGCTTAGCCCGGGGGACCACGCTTGGGTCCTACAATGAGCAGTTCTTC
>14|TRBV18|once|TRBJ1-1|TRBD1
CASSLQGLNTEAFF
TGTGCCAGCTCATTACAGGGGTTGAACACTGAAGCTTTCTTT
>18|TRBV4-3|-|TRBJ1-3|-
CASSQAYGAGRSGNTIYF
TGCGCCAGCAGCCAAGCTTATGGGGCCGGGCGTTCTGGAAACACCATATATTTT
>15|TRBV2|-|TRBJ2-6|-
CASSLGPAGANVLTF
TGTGCCAGCAGTTTGGGCCCTGCTGGGGCCAACGTCCTGACTTTC
>13|TRBV5-1|-|TRBJ1-5|-
CASSLGAGQPQHF
TGCGCCAGCAGCTTGGGGGCAGGTCAGCCCCAGCATTTT
>13|TRBV5-1|-|TRBJ1-1|-
CASSLGQATEAFF
TGCGCCAGCAGCTTGGGACAAGCCACTGAAGCTTTCTTT
>15|TRBV18|once|TRBJ2-2|-
CASSPLIDSTGELFF
TGTGCCAGCTCACCCCTAATAGACAGCACCGGGGAGCTGTTTTTT
>17|TRBV5-1|-|TRBJ2-1|TRBD2
CASSLAYVAGGYNEQFF
TGCGCCAGCAGCTTGGCCTACGTAGCGGGAGGCTACAATGAGCAGTTCTTC
>15|TRBV5-6|-|TRBJ1-2|TRBD1
CASSFRDRGYYGYTF
TGTGCCAGCAGCTTCCGGGACAGGGGTTACTATGGCTACACCTTC
>12|TRBV7-2|-|TRBJ2-1|-
CASSLDVGEQFF
TGTGCCAGCAGCTTAGACGTCGGTGAGCAGTTCTTC
>16|TRBV24-1|-|TRBJ2-7|TRBD1
CATSDPSTGQGYEQYF
TGTGCCACCAGTGACCCATCGACAGGGCAAGGCTACGAGCAGTACTTC
>15|TRBV9|-|TRBJ2-2|-
CASSVEAGRVGELFF
TGTGCCAGCAGCGTAGAAGCGGGTCGAGTCGGGGAGCTGTTTTTT
>18|TRBV7-9|-|TRBJ2-2|-
CASSLRLVSGDNTGELFF
TGTGCCAGCAGCTTAAGATTGGTCTCGGGGGATAACACCGGGGAGCTGTTTTTT
>17|TRBV7-8|-|TRBJ1-1|TRBD1
CASSSPGTGHSNTEAFF
TGTGCCAGCAGCTCTCCCGGGACAGGACATTCGAACACTGAAGCTTTCTTT
>15|TRBV7-2|-|TRBJ2-3|TRBD1
CASSLVGQILDTQYF
TGTGCCAGCAGCTTAGTGGGACAGATATTAGATACGCAGTATTTT
>12|TRBV6-1|-|TRBJ2-1|-
CASSERGRVQFF
TGTGCCAGCAGTGAAAGGGGCAGGGTCCAGTTCTTC
>11|TRBV6-1|-|TRBJ1-2|-
CASSSQGLYTF
TGTGCCAGCAGTAGTCAGGGCCTCTACACCTTC
>16|TRBV10-3|once|TRBJ2-7|TRBD2
CAISDLTSGGAYEQYF
TGTGCCATCAGTGATCTCACTAGCGGGGGGGCCTACGAGCAGTACTTC
>14|TRBV5-4|few|TRBJ2-7|-
CASSLSGRGHEQYF
TGTGCCAGCAGCTTGTCAGGGCGGGGACACGAGCAGTACTTC
>11|TRBV6-1|-|TRBJ1-1|-
CASSDRTEAFF
TGTGCCAGCAGTGACCGCACTGAAGCTTTCTTT
>15|TRBV14|-|TRBJ1-1|TRBD1
CASSQSGGELVLAFF
TGTGCCAGCAGCCAATCAGGGGGAGAACTTGTATTGGCTTTCTTT
>15|TRBV9|-|TRBJ1-3|-
CASSALGGAGNTIYF
TGTGCCAGCAGCGCGTTGGGAGGCGCTGGAAACACCATATATTTT
>11|TRBV30|-|TRBJ1-4|-
CAGGGNEKLFF
TGTGCCGGCGGGGGTAATGAAAAACTGTTTTTT
>15|TRBV18|-|TRBJ1-4|-
CASSPPMAHGEKLFF
TGTGCCAGCTCACCTCCCATGGCGCACGGGGAAAAACTGTTTTTT
>14|TRBV19|-|TRBJ2-6|-
CASSLGFGANVLTF
TGTGCCAGTAGCCTAGGTTTTGGGGCCAACGTCCTGACTTTC
>18|TRBV19|-|TRBJ2-5|-
CASSNRRAEGKGQETQYF
TGTGCCAGTAGTAACAGGAGGGCCGAGGGGAAGGGTCAAGAGACCCAGTACTTC
>18|TRBV5-1|-|TRBJ2-3|TRBD2
CASSLGPPLAGGLDTQYF
TGCGCCAGCAGCTTGGGTCCTCCACTAGCGGGGGGATTAGATACGCAGTATTTT
>12|TRBV29-1|-|TRBJ1-1|-
CSVVGHNTEAFF
TGCAGCGTTGTAGGACATAACACTGAAGCTTTCTTT